A selection of T cell receptor beta chains follows, all from one sample in a study of brain T cells in children with intractable seizures. The method was immunoSEQ multiplex PCR; TCRdb's version includes in-frame clones alone and lacks a portion of them. The sample contains about 340,000 clones, more than 85% of which appear only once. Sequenced here: peripheral blood, sampled about 5 months after surgery. The origin of the receptors is a boy younger than two with tuberous sclerosis and intractable seizures. Both conserved end residues are part of each CDR3. D genes are given only for firm matches. Expanded clones get a size class; other rows say once, few or many, or leave the size out.

size	D	V	J	CDR3	DNA
once	NA	TRBV30	TRBJ1-2	CAWVPGPKFGYTF	TGTGCCTGGGTTCCGGGGCCGAAGTTCGGCTACACCTTC
once	NA	TRBV3-1/TRBV3-2	TRBJ1-4	CASSQDGRGKLFF	TGTGCCAGCAGCCAAGATGGTAGGGGGAAACTGTTTTTT
NA	NA	TRBV11-3	TRBJ1-1	CASSLELQTDEAFF	TGTGCCAGCAGCTTAGAATTGCAGACTGATGAAGCTTTCTTT
NA	NA	TRBV9	TRBJ2-7	CASSVGTGPYEQYF	TGTGCCAGCAGCGTAGGTACAGGCCCCTACGAGCAGTACTTC
NA	NA	TRBV30	TRBJ1-2	CAWSVQRTSYTF	TGTGCCTGGAGTGTACAGAGGACCTCCTACACCTTC
NA	NA	TRBV11-2	TRBJ2-7	CASSSTGLGVYEQYF	TGTGCCAGCAGCAGTACAGGGTTGGGGGTCTACGAGCAGTACTTC
NA	TRBD2	TRBV5-1	TRBJ2-5	CASSLVTSGGLQETQYF	TGCGCCAGCAGCTTGGTGACTAGCGGGGGGCTACAAGAGACCCAGTACTTC
once	NA	TRBV12-3/TRBV12-4	TRBJ1-1	CASSPNTEAFF	TGTGCCAGCAGTCCAAACACTGAAGCTTTCTTT
NA	TRBD1	TRBV6-5	TRBJ1-1	CATFPTGTGWTEAFF	TGTGCCACCTTTCCTACCGGGACAGGGTGGACTGAAGCTTTCTTT
NA	NA	TRBV24-1	TRBJ1-2	CATSELGYGYTF	TGTGCCACCAGTGAACTAGGTTATGGCTACACCTTC
once	TRBD2	TRBV6-5	TRBJ2-1	CASSSLAALHNEQFF	TGTGCCAGCAGTTCACTAGCGGCCTTACACAATGAGCAGTTCTTC
once	TRBD2	TRBV9	TRBJ2-7	CASSVGLAGTLEEQYF	TGTGCCAGCAGCGTAGGGCTAGCGGGGACCTTGGAGGAGCAGTACTTC
NA	NA	TRBV5-4	TRBJ1-3	CASSLGLGGGNTIYF	TGTGCCAGCAGCTTGGGACTAGGGGGAGGAAACACCATATATTTT
NA	NA	TRBV10-3	TRBJ1-1	CAISEGVGSLNTEAFF	TGTGCCATCAGTGAAGGTGTCGGATCCTTGAACACTGAAGCTTTCTTT
NA	NA	TRBV3-1/TRBV3-2	TRBJ1-6	CASSQASPLTLHF	TGTGCCAGCAGCCAAGCTTCGCCCTTAACCCTCCACTTT
NA	TRBD2	TRBV28	TRBJ2-7	CASTAASGGSYEQYF	TGTGCCAGTACTGCGGCTAGCGGAGGCTCCTACGAGCAGTACTTC
NA	TRBD2	TRBV6-2/TRBV6-3	TRBJ2-1	CASSYRTSGVSYNEQFF	TGTGCCAGCAGTTACCGAACTAGCGGGGTTTCCTACAATGAGCAGTTCTTC
NA	NA	TRBV7-2	TRBJ2-4	CASRLENIQYF	TGTGCCAGCCGACTAGAGAACATTCAGTACTTC
NA	NA	TRBV25-1	TRBJ1-4	CASRDFTNEKLFF	TGTGCCAGCAGGGATTTCACTAATGAAAAACTGTTTTTT
NA	TRBD1	TRBV19	TRBJ1-4	CASRHAYRGSREKLFF	TGTGCCAGTAGACACGCTTACAGGGGGTCGAGGGAAAAACTGTTTTTT
NA	TRBD2	TRBV2	TRBJ2-7	CASRDSGGQLYEQYF	TGTGCCAGCAGAGATAGCGGGGGCCAGCTCTACGAGCAGTACTTC
NA	NA	TRBV5-6	TRBJ1-5	CASSYGSTHQPQHF	TGTGCCAGCAGCTACGGGAGCACCCATCAGCCCCAGCATTTT
once	NA	TRBV2	TRBJ1-1	CASSEALTMMNTEAFF	TGTGCCAGCAGTGAAGCGCTTACGATGATGAACACTGAAGCTTTCTTT
NA	TRBD2	TRBV6-6	TRBJ2-3	CASSQAGATDTQYF	TGTGCCAGCAGTCAGGCGGGAGCCACAGATACGCAGTATTTT
NA	NA	TRBV10-1	TRBJ2-2	CASSEEGVGTGELFF	TGCGCCAGCAGTGAGGAGGGGGTTGGGACCGGGGAGCTGTTTTTT
NA	NA	TRBV3-1/TRBV3-2	TRBJ2-3	CASSQTGIDTQYF	TGTGCCAGCAGCCAAACCGGGATCGATACGCAGTATTTT
NA	NA	TRBV7-6	TRBJ2-7	CASSVGTASYEQYF	TGTGCCAGCAGCGTCGGGACGGCCTCCTACGAGCAGTACTTC
NA	TRBD1	TRBV28	TRBJ1-6	CASSGIEGQGAESPLHF	TGTGCCAGCAGTGGGATAGAGGGACAGGGGGCGGAGTCACCCCTCCACTTT
NA	TRBD2	TRBV6-6	TRBJ2-3	CASSQQPAGGPWDTQYF	TGTGCCAGCAGTCAACAACCGGCGGGAGGGCCGTGGGATACGCAGTATTTT
few	NA	TRBV6-1	TRBJ2-3	CASSEGASTDTQYF	TGTGCCAGCAGTGAGGGGGCTAGCACAGATACGCAGTATTTT